The sequence of this T cell receptor (beta chain) was determined in a study of blood T cell repertoires in COVID-19. Study details: The United States, Italy and Spain supplied acute and convalescent COVID-19 samples. Sample material is recorded as cDNA or gDNA derived from T cells, B-cell-depleted T cells, or PBMCs.

Deletions cut 3 bases from V and 0 bases from J, with 10 bases between. This CDR3 region has 15 residues. CDR1 is SGDLS, CDR2 YYNGEE, per germline. Authors' methods: Estimates of nucleated cell counts were drawn from the amplification of reference gene primers. Assay used: immunoSEQ multiplex PCR; TCRdb lists only in-frame clones, some missing. V, J and clone size were drawn from that table, and D and trimming were deduced from the DNA. The table lists about 330,000 clones, more than 75% of them singletons. The origin of this receptor is a woman aged 45-65 years with active or convalescent COVID-19. Sample: peripheral blood. The rearrangement uses TRBV9 and TRBJ2-1; D may be TRBD2 (5 bases). The DNA for the CDR3 is TGTGCCAGCAGCGCCGTGGGGAGCTCCTACAATGAGCAGTTCTTC. Protein product: CASSAVGSSYNEQFF.